Each of the 30 T cell receptor beta chains below was sequenced from the same sample in a study of CD8+CD57+ T cells in acquired aplastic anemia (dated by TCRdb to between 2018 and 2020). TCRdb shows the sequencer as Illumina HiSeq 2000. Genomic DNA was used as template for profiling of TCR beta VDJ combinations and CDR3 sequences. The public sequencing data were trimmed at Q25 with fastp and processed into clonotypes with MiXCR by TCRdb, which kept only in-frame beta chains. Every entry covers one CDR3 protein and lists the most common genes and DNA from its rows. The sample yields under 200,000 distinct CDR3 sequences; less than 60% were counted once. The leading ten clones occupy approximately 3% of the sample. Expansion of CD8+CD57+ cells had been shown by flow cytometry in the patients chosen for sequencing. Sequencing input: sorted CD4+, CD8+, or CD8+CD57+ T cells (not recorded which) from PBMCs. The receptors were gathered from a human donor with aplastic anemia.

CDR3 sequence reads: CASSETDLFSYEQYF. Here the CDR3 DNA reads TGTGCCAGCAGTGAGACTGATCTCTTCTCCTACGAGCAGTACTTC. This sequence joins TRBV25-1 and TRBJ2-7; the D is unclear. The CDR3 covers 15 residues. The germline V and J ends were trimmed by 3 bases and 0 bases, with 12 bases remaining between them. Germline CDR1 MGHDK, CDR2 SYGVNS.

This clonotype was seen ten or more times. The chain links TRBV12-5 to TRBJ2-5; TRBD2 is a possible D gene (5 bases). Germline values: CDR1 LGHNT, CDR2 FRNRAP. The V end lost 4 bases, the J end lost 1 base, and 7 bases lay between the germline ends. This CDR3 is 13 amino acids long. The CDR3 is CASGSLGQETQYF. DNA of the CDR3: TGTGCTAGTGGTTCACTAGGCCAAGAGACCCAGTACTTC.

As to this clonotype: With a much larger clone just one base away, this may be a read error. V and J are TRBV19 and TRBJ2-2, with 8 bases aligning to TRBD1. Germline V gives CDR1 LNHDA, CDR2 SQIVND (reference sequence). The CDR3 loop spans 18 amino acids. Here the CDR3 reads CAGSIDRTGFFNTGELFF. The CDR3 nucleotides are TGTGCCGGTAGTATAGATCGGACAGGGTTTTTCAACACCGGGGAGCTGTTTTTT.

With regard to this clonotype: This may come from a read error, since a much larger clone is one base off. This likely comes from a read error, as the CDR3 has no conserved phenylalanine or tryptophan at its end. The V call is TRBV6-5, the J call TRBJ1-1; D is unclear. The length of the CDR3 is 12 residues. V was shortened by 2 bases and J by 8 bases, with 9 bases between the two germline ends. CDR1 and CDR2 (germline): MNHEY, SVGAGI. The CDR3 here is CASSYPGAEAFL. Written as DNA, the CDR3 is TGTGCCAGCAGTTACCCTGGAGCCGAAGCTTTCCTT.

This clonotype was seen many times. V usage is TRBV5-1 and J usage is TRBJ2-7, with a possible D match to TRBD2 (5 bases). Germline assignment: CDR1 SGHRS and CDR2 YFSETQ. Between the trimmed V and J ends, which lost 4 bases and 6 bases, there was a span of 14 bases. This CDR3 is built from 13 residues. The CDR3 region is CASSMDLGAEQYF. CDR3 in DNA: TGCGCCAGCAGCATGGACTTGGGAGCCGAGCAGTACTTC.

This clonotype showed up many times. In DNA, the CDR3 is TGTGCCAGCTGCGCCGGGGGGCTCATCACCGGGGAGCTGTTTTTT. Its translation is CASCAGGLITGELFF. V and J are TRBV7-2 and TRBJ2-2, with D perhaps matching TRBD2 (7 bases). The CDR3 length is 15 residues. In germline, CDR1 is SGHTA, CDR2 FQGNSA. Trimming removed 8 bases from V and 4 bases from J, with 17 bases in between.

This clonotype was seen many times. This sequence joins TRBV28 and TRBJ2-7; 7 bases align to TRBD1. Unmatched junction bases numbered 4, after V lost 8 bases and J lost 0 bases. The CDR3 consists of 13 residues. Germline CDR1 and CDR2: MDHEN and SYDVKM. The CDR3 loop reads CASHSGGSYEQYF. CDR3 nucleotides: TGTGCCAGCCACTCAGGGGGCTCCTACGAGCAGTACTTC.

This chain connects TRBV7-9 to TRBJ2-7; no reliable D call. Germline assignment: CDR1 SEHNR and CDR2 FQNEAQ (reference sequence). The length of the CDR3 is 12 residues. V gave up 5 bases and J gave up 5 bases, with 10 bases separating them. CDR3 DNA sequence: TGTGCCAGCAGCCGTCTAGTCCACGAGCAGTACTTC. As protein: CASSRLVHEQYF.

The J gene is TRBJ2-7, the V gene TRBV20-1; D is undetermined. Germline V gene lookup returns CDR1 DFQATT and CDR2 SNEGSKA (reference sequence). This CDR3 is 13 amino acids long. V lost 6 bases to trimming and J lost 6 bases, with 18 bases between them. The CDR3, as DNA: TGCAGTGCCAGCAGAAGGGAATCCGGCGAGCAGTACTTC. As protein: CSASRRESGEQYF.

There are many counts of this clonotype. This chain uses TRBV5-1 with TRBJ2-5; no definite D call. Germline values: CDR1 SGHRS, CDR2 YFSETQ. The CDR3 has 15 amino acids. V lost 0 bases and J 0 bases, leaving 9 bases between the germline ends. CDR3 DNA: TGCGCCAGCAGCTTGGCCACGGCAAACCAAGAGACCCAGTACTTC. Protein: CASSLATANQETQYF.

The chain employs TRBV7-3 and TRBJ2-2; D may be TRBD2 (6 bases). Between the trimmed V and J ends, which lost 2 bases and 3 bases, there was a span of 10 bases. The CDR3 is made up of 15 amino acids. CDR1 and CDR2 from the germline V gene are SGHTA and FQGTGA. The CDR3 protein is CASSLVSGDTGELFF. CDR3 bases: TGTGCCAGCAGCTTAGTTAGCGGTGACACCGGGGAGCTGTTTTTT. The full variable domain, with the rest looked up from reference TRBV7-3 and TRBJ2-2, is GAGVSQTPSNKVTEKGKYVELRCDPISGHTALYWYRQSLGQGPEFLIYFQGTGAADDSGLPNDRFFAVRPEGSVSTLKIQRTERGDSAVYLCASSLVSGDTGELFFGEGSRLTVL.

This clonotype appeared a few times. CDR3 sequence reads: CASSPAGNTIYF. CDR3 nucleotides: TGTGCCAGTAGTCCCGCGGGAAACACCATATATTTT. The chain recombines TRBV19 with TRBJ1-3, with D uncertain. V lost 5 bases and J lost 4, with 6 bases in between. This CDR3 has 12 amino acids. CDR1 and CDR2 (germline): LNHDA, SQIVND (reference sequence).

The chain links TRBV7-3 to TRBJ2-3, with D unresolved. The CDR3 sequence is 14 residues long. Per the germline V gene, CDR1 is SGHTA and CDR2 is FQGTGA. Deletions cut 5 bases from V and 4 bases from J, with 13 bases between. CDR3 DNA sequence: TGTGCCAGCAGCGCTCGAGGCGTGGCAGATACGCAGTATTTT. Translating it yields CASSARGVADTQYF.

The genes are TRBV2 and TRBJ1-2, with D possibly being TRBD1 (6 bases). V lost 6 bases, J lost 8 bases, and 16 bases lay in between. The CDR3 is 13 amino acids. Germline V gene lookup returns CDR1 SNHLY and CDR2 FYNNEI. The CDR3 protein is CASSTGQMGGYTF. CDR3 DNA sequence: TGTGCCAGCAGCACTGGACAGATGGGAGGCTACACCTTC. The variable domain in full, with the rest retrieved from reference TRBV2 and TRBJ1-2, is EPEVTQTPSHQVTQMGQEVILRCVPISNHLYFYWYRQILGQKVEFLVSFYNNEISEKSEIFDDQFSVERPDGSNFTLKIRSTKLEDSAMYFCASSTGQMGGYTFGSGTRLTVV.

Turning to this clonotype: A much larger clone is a single base away; this may be a read error. This chain joins TRBV2 and TRBJ1-3; D is unclear. The V end lost 5 bases, the J end lost 1 base, and 9 bases lay between the germline ends. The CDR3 is 14 residues long. Germline lookup yields CDR1 SNHLY and CDR2 FYNNEI. The CDR3 DNA is TGTGCCAGCAGTTCGTGGGGATCTGGAAACACCATATATTTT. Amino acids: CASSSWGSGNTIYF.

This chain links TRBV25-1 with TRBJ1-6; 10 nucleotides line up with TRBD1. This CDR3 is 13 amino acids long. Germline loops: CDR1 MGHDK, CDR2 SYGVNS. V shed 7 bases, J shed 10 bases, and the junction held 4 bases outside the gene matches. This chain's CDR3 is CASKGQGSSPLHF. The CDR3 region has the DNA TGTGCCAGCAAGGGACAGGGGTCGTCACCCCTCCACTTT.

V is TRBV6-1 and J is TRBJ2-6, with D possibly matching TRBD1 (6 bases). CDR3 size: 14 residues. Germline-derived CDR1 and CDR2 are MNHNS and SASEGT. V was clipped by 6 bases and J by 2 bases, with 8 bases between them. The CDR3 here is CASRNRAGANVLTF. As DNA, the CDR3 is TGTGCCAGCAGGAACAGGGCTGGGGCCAACGTCCTGACTTTC.

This clonotype was seen ten or more times. This chain links TRBV7-8 with TRBJ1-4; TRBD1 might be the D (5 bases). Germline lookup yields CDR1 SGHVS and CDR2 FQNEAQ. The ends were cut back, 5 bases at V and 8 bases at J, with 18 bases in the middle. This CDR3 comprises 15 residues. For the CDR3, the DNA is TGTGCCAGCAGCCCGCGACAGAGCCGAGCCGAAAAACTGTTTTTT. Protein sequence: CASSPRQSRAEKLFF.

This clonotype was counted ten times or more. This sequence joins TRBV5-4 and TRBJ2-7; 7 nucleotides match TRBD2. The junction had 11 bases not matched to a gene; V was cut back by 0 bases and J by 11 bases. CDR1 and CDR2 from the germline V gene are SGHNT and YYREEE (reference sequence). The CDR3 extends over 14 amino acids. The CDR3 sequence: CASSLEPAGEWEYF. The CDR3, as DNA: TGTGCCAGCAGCTTGGAGCCGGCGGGAGAATGGGAGTACTTC.

At least ten counts were recorded for this clonotype. The CDR3 DNA sequence: TGCAGTGCTAGAGATTCAGGGACAGCAGATCAGCCCCAGCATTTT. Protein product: CSARDSGTADQPQHF. The chain employs TRBV20-1 and TRBJ1-5; 7 bases match TRBD1. The trim removed 0 bases at V and 5 bases at J, leaving 7 bases unmatched. This CDR3 has 15 amino acids. Looked up from germline, CDR1 is DFQATT and CDR2 is SNEGSKA (reference sequence).

The V and J genes are TRBV6-1 and TRBJ2-1; D unresolved. V lost 10 bases and J 7 bases, leaving 11 bases between the germline ends. Germline lookup yields CDR1 MNHNS and CDR2 SASEGT. The length of the CDR3 is 11 residues. The CDR3 bases are TGTGCCACCACCCAAGGAAATGAGCAGTTCTTC. Protein product: CATTQGNEQFF.

The gene calls are TRBV20-1 and TRBJ2-5; 9 bases fit TRBD2. Per germline, CDR1 DFQATT and CDR2 SNEGSKA (reference sequence). The CDR3 has 14 amino acids. V shed 6 bases, J shed 4 bases, and the junction held 9 bases outside the gene matches. The chain's CDR3 is CSAAGGAGGETQYF. The CDR3, as DNA: TGCAGTGCAGCCGGGGGAGCGGGGGGAGAGACCCAGTACTTC.

In the case of this clonotype: This sequence may be a read error, since a much larger clone differs from it by one base. The chain uses TRBV5-1 and TRBJ1-1; D unclear. Germline CDR1 SGHRS, CDR2 YFSETQ. V lost 4 bases and J lost 6, with 13 bases in between. The CDR3 loop spans 13 amino acids. Here the CDR3 reads CASSRVGQSEAFF. In DNA, the CDR3 is TGCGCCAGCAGCAGGGTAGGGCAATCTGAAGCTTTCTTT.

The chain employs TRBV29-1 and TRBJ1-5, with 7 bases matching TRBD1. The CDR3 spans 14 residues. V was clipped by 8 bases and J by 8 bases; unmatched bases: 15. The V gene's germline CDR1 is SQVTM and CDR2 ANQGSEA. The CDR3 here is CSPRGQRVVEPQHF. The CDR3 DNA follows: TGCAGCCCCCGGGGACAGAGGGTTGTGGAGCCCCAGCATTTT.

The rearrangement links TRBV7-8 to TRBJ1-1, with D unclear. The CDR3 has 14 amino acids. Per germline, CDR1 SGHVS and CDR2 FQNEAQ. The V end was cut by 2 bases, the J end by 5 bases, with 12 bases between. CDR3 sequence reads: CASSLRHTATEAFF. The CDR3 DNA is TGTGCCAGCAGCTTAAGACACACTGCGACTGAAGCTTTCTTT.

The chain uses TRBV20-1 and TRBJ2-1; TRBD2 matches at 9 bases. V lost 2 bases to trimming and J lost 5 bases; unmatched junction nucleotides: 7. CDR3 size: 15 residues. From germline, CDR1 is DFQATT and CDR2 SNEGSKA (reference sequence). CDR3 protein: CSARRSGSPNNEQFF. In DNA, the CDR3 is TGCAGTGCTAGACGTAGCGGGAGCCCCAACAATGAGCAGTTCTTC.

As for this clonotype: One junction end does not reproduce the germline sequence, and a read error may be involved. The CDR3 protein is CSVSSPDTEASF. In nucleotides, the CDR3 is TGCAGCGTCTCGTCCCCGGACACTGAAGCTTCCTTT. V and J are TRBV29-1 and TRBJ1-1, with D possibly TRBD1 on 5 matching bases. The CDR3 length is 12 residues. Germline lookup yields CDR1 SQVTM and CDR2 ANQGSEA.

The V gene is TRBV15, the J gene TRBJ2-3; 9 positions agree with TRBD2. The CDR3 sequence is 17 residues long. Germline assignment: CDR1 LNHNV and CDR2 YYDKDF (reference sequence). The junction had 9 bases not matched to a gene; V was cut back by 0 bases and J by 5 bases. For the CDR3, the DNA is TGTGCCACCAGCAGAGATGTTCTAGCGGGATCCGTAGATACGCAGTATTTT. Translated: CATSRDVLAGSVDTQYF.

This clonotype was recorded at least ten times. This chain uses TRBV24-1 with TRBJ1-4; TRBD1 is a possible D gene (6 bases). The CDR3 extends over 16 amino acids. Trimming took off 2 bases at V and 5 bases at J, with 14 bases between the two ends. The V gene's germline CDR1 is KGHDR and CDR2 SFDVKD. The CDR3: CATSDSSGGQNEKLFF. In nucleotides, the CDR3 is TGTGCCACCAGTGATTCTTCGGGGGGCCAAAATGAAAAACTGTTTTTT.

The chain joins TRBV28 to TRBJ1-3, with D maybe TRBD1 (5 bases). The germline V gene encodes CDR1 MDHEN and CDR2 SYDVKM. The CDR3 runs to 15 residues. Trimming pared 0 bases from V and 0 bases from J, leaving 6 bases between. The CDR3 is CASSLWGLSGNTIYF. Written as DNA, the CDR3 is TGTGCCAGCAGTTTATGGGGGCTCTCTGGAAACACCATATATTTT.